A single sample gave rise to the 18 T cell receptor beta chains below, sequenced in a study of cytomegalovirus exposure and HLA in healthy donors. Primers for the PCR totalled 60 Vbeta and 13 Jbeta. Sequencing was performed with immunoSEQ multiplex PCR; in TCRdb, only in-frame clones are kept and a portion is missing. The profile shows around 200,000 clones, around 83% of them singletons. The sample taken for sequencing was PBMCs. Receptor source: a man between 45 and 60 years old in good health and CMV-seronegative.

The chain recombines TRBV15 with TRBJ1-2; D uncertain. CDR1 and CDR2 (germline): LNHNV, YYDKDF (reference sequence). Trimming shortened V by 0 bases and J by 5 bases, and 10 bases separated the two germline ends. The CDR3 has 14 residues. DNA of the CDR3: TGTGCCACCAGCAGAGAGCCAGGACTATATGGCTACACCTTC. This gives the protein CATSREPGLYGYTF.

This clone is a singleton in its sample. The chain carries TRBV6-1 and TRBJ2-5; 7 nucleotides agree with TRBD1. The closer fit of TRBJ2-7 to the DNA end suggests the J call may be wrong. The CDR3 has 15 residues. Germline V gene lookup returns CDR1 MNHNS and CDR2 SASEGT. The CDR3 DNA follows: TGTGCCAGCCGCTTCGAGACAGGGATCTCCTACGAGCAGTACTTC. Protein: CASRFETGISYEQYF.

The genes are TRBV19 and TRBJ2-3, with 7 bases fitting TRBD2. CDR3 length: 17 amino acids. V was pared by 3 bases and J by 4 bases, with 13 bases of the junction left unmatched. The germline gives CDR1 LNHDA, CDR2 SQIVND (reference sequence). CDR3 nucleotide sequence: TGTGCCAGTAGTATCATTGGGTACCGGGAGGAATCAGATACGCAGTATTTT. Translated: CASSIIGYREESDTQYF.

This clone was counted once. The rearrangement joins TRBV7-8 to TRBJ2-7; 7 bases map to TRBD1. The CDR3 sequence is 15 residues long. In germline, CDR1 is SGHVS, CDR2 FQNEAQ. With V trimmed by 6 bases and J by 3 bases, 11 bases remained unmatched. The CDR3 loop is CASSPFRDRLYEQYF. In DNA form, the CDR3 reads TGTGCCAGCAGTCCCTTCCGGGACAGACTCTACGAGCAGTACTTC.

V usage is TRBV4-1 and J usage is TRBJ2-2; possible D gene TRBD2, 5 bases. Trimming removed 3 bases at V and 3 bases at J, with 11 bases between. The CDR3 runs 15 residues. Per germline, CDR1 MGHRA and CDR2 YSYEKL. The CDR3 protein is CASSQINGDTGELFF. DNA for the CDR3: TGCGCCAGCAGCCAGATAAACGGGGACACCGGGGAGCTGTTTTTT.

The chain links TRBV7-2 to TRBJ2-1; 10 bases fit TRBD2. Germline CDR1 is SGHTA and CDR2 is FQGNSA. Trimming at V came to 4 bases and at J to 7 bases, leaving 7 bases not matched to a gene. The length of the CDR3 is 15 residues. The chain's CDR3 is CASSSQPSGGNEQFF. The CDR3 DNA follows: TGTGCCAGCAGCTCCCAGCCTAGCGGGGGTAATGAGCAGTTCTTC.

The CDR3 spells CASSPTGQVNEKLFF. The CDR3 DNA is TGTGCCAGCAGCCCTACAGGCCAGGTTAATGAAAAACTGTTTTTT. This chain connects TRBV6-5 to TRBJ1-4; D is perhaps TRBD1 (5 bases). The CDR3 spans 15 residues. The V gene's germline CDR1 is MNHEY and CDR2 SVGAGI. Between the trimmed V and J ends, which lost 6 bases and 4 bases, there was a span of 15 bases.

This chain connects TRBV11-2 to TRBJ1-1; D call uncertain. V was shortened by 1 base and J by 4 bases, with 7 bases between the two germline ends. The CDR3 contains 13 residues. CDR1 SGHAT and CDR2 FQNNGV come from the germline V gene. The CDR3 region is CASSLGKSTEAFF. The DNA of the CDR3 is TGTGCCAGCAGCTTAGGTAAGAGCACTGAAGCTTTCTTT.

The chain employs TRBV5-4 and TRBJ2-7, with TRBD1 matching 11 bases. Germline V gives CDR1 SGHNT, CDR2 YYREEE (reference sequence). CDR3 length: 15 residues. V was clipped by 4 bases and J by 6 bases; unmatched bases: 9. This CDR3 is CASSPGQGAVREQYF. CDR3 nucleotides: TGTGCCAGCAGCCCCGGACAGGGGGCTGTCCGCGAGCAGTACTTC.

The CDR3 is CASRQTGGTDTQYF. The CDR3 DNA reads as TGTGCCAGCAGGCAGACGGGAGGGACAGATACGCAGTATTTT. The V and J genes are TRBV6-1 and TRBJ2-3; 8 bases match TRBD2. Germline CDR1 MNHNS, CDR2 SASEGT. J was trimmed by 3 bases and V by 6 bases; bases with no gene match: 5. There are 14 residues in the CDR3.

The V call is TRBV6-1, the J call TRBJ2-7, with TRBD1 as a possible D gene (5 bases). Germline V gene data show CDR1 as MNHNS and CDR2 as SASEGT. The V end was cut by 7 bases, the J end by 4 bases, with 11 bases between. The CDR3 is 12 residues long. The CDR3 DNA follows: TGTGCCAGCAAACAAGGGGCGTACGAGCAGTACTTC. It specifies CASKQGAYEQYF.

The J gene is TRBJ1-5, the V gene TRBV19, with 7 nucleotides matching TRBD1. The CDR3 extends over 15 amino acids. Germline V gene data show CDR1 as LNHDA and CDR2 as SQIVND (reference sequence). V was pared by 5 bases and J by 4 bases, with 8 bases of the junction left unmatched. The CDR3 spells CASSASTGVNQPQHF. The CDR3 DNA is TGTGCCAGTAGTGCGTCTACAGGGGTTAATCAGCCCCAGCATTTT.

The chain employs TRBV5-1 and TRBJ1-5; 7 bases line up with TRBD1. After removal of 0 bases from V and 5 bases from J, the junction contained 2 bases not matched to a gene. The CDR3 loop spans 14 amino acids. Germline V gives CDR1 SGHRS, CDR2 YFSETQ. CDR3 protein: CASSLGRGDQPQHF. DNA for the CDR3: TGCGCCAGCAGCTTGGGCAGGGGGGATCAGCCCCAGCATTTT. Using reference TRBV5-1 and TRBJ1-5 for the parts outside the CDR3, the full variable domain is KAGVTQTPRYLIKTRGQQVTLSCSPISGHRSVSWYQQTPGQGLQFLFEYFSETQRNKGNFPGRFSGRQFSNSRSEMNVSTLELGDSALYLCASSLGRGDQPQHFGDGTRLSIL.

V is TRBV27 and J is TRBJ2-6; the D gene is possibly TRBD1 (6 bases). CDR1 and CDR2 (germline): MNHEY, SMNVEV (reference sequence). CDR3 length: 15 amino acids. The ends were cut back, 6 bases at V and 2 bases at J, with 11 bases in the middle. As DNA, the CDR3 is TGTGCCAGCAGAAAACAGGGAACTGGGGCCAACGTCCTGACTTTC. This sequence encodes CASRKQGTGANVLTF.

The chain couples TRBV10-3 to TRBJ2-7; maybe TRBD1 (7 bases). From germline, CDR1 is ENHRY and CDR2 SYGVKD. This CDR3 has 15 amino acids. Trimming removed 3 bases from V and 3 bases from J, with 15 bases in between. The CDR3 is CAISEAGGQLYEQYF. In nucleotides, the CDR3 is TGTGCCATCAGTGAAGCAGGGGGGCAACTCTACGAGCAGTACTTC.

A single count supports this clone. The rearrangement joins TRBV27 to TRBJ2-7, with TRBD2 matching 11 bases. The CDR3 contains 16 residues. The trim removed 8 bases at V and 7 bases at J, leaving 16 bases unmatched. Per germline, CDR1 MNHEY and CDR2 SMNVEV (reference sequence). CDR3 DNA: TGTGCCAGCCCCTTTAAGTCGTCGACTAGCGGGATTGAGCAGTACTTC. It specifies CASPFKSSTSGIEQYF.

The chain uses TRBV9 and TRBJ2-5; 9 nucleotides align to TRBD1. This CDR3 spans 16 amino acids. Germline lookup yields CDR1 SGDLS and CDR2 YYNGEE. J was trimmed by 3 bases and V by 4 bases; bases with no gene match: 10. DNA of the CDR3: TGTGCCAGCAGCTTCGGGACAGGGCTGATGGAAGAGACCCAGTACTTC. Translation: CASSFGTGLMEETQYF. The full variable domain, completed using reference TRBV9 and TRBJ2-5, is DSGVTQTPKHLITATGQRVTLRCSPRSGDLSVYWYQQSLDQGLQFLIQYYNGEERAKGNILERFSAQQFPDLHSELNLSSLELGDSALYFCASSFGTGLMEETQYFGPGTRLLVL.

V and J are TRBV7-2 and TRBJ2-4; maybe TRBD1 (5 bases). The CDR3 is made up of 16 amino acids. In germline, CDR1 is SGHTA, CDR2 FQGNSA. V was pared by 1 base and J by 3 bases, with 13 bases between. The CDR3 reads CASSLVSGPNKNIQYF. The CDR3 region has the DNA TGTGCCAGCAGCTTAGTATCAGGGCCCAACAAAAACATTCAGTACTTC.